This T cell receptor beta chain was documented in a study of shared clonotypes between healthy human individuals. Study outcomes and limitations: Sequencing depth was a factor that was expected to affect clonotype sharing among donors. Compared with clonotypes that all four donors shared, non-shared clonotypes had lower generation probabilities.

This clone showed up just once. Its antigen remains unknown. The authors ran the assay at deep level. Sorted-subset replicate PCR reactions were performed with about 200 ng DNA, corresponding to tens of thousands of T cell genomes. Clones were read by immunoSEQ multiplex PCR, and TCRdb kept only the in-frame ones, dropping some. The sample consists of under 700,000 clones, roughly 95% of them appearing once. CDR1 MGHRA and CDR2 YSYEKL come from the germline V gene. The CDR3 loop spans 18 amino acids. Trimming at V came to 0 bases and at J to 4 bases, leaving 10 bases not matched to a gene. The naive CD8 fraction comprised CD45RO-negative cells positively selected for CCR7 and excluded terminally differentiated effector memory CD45RA+ cells.

The specimen sequenced was naive CD8+ T cells sorted from blood. V gene TRBV4-1 combines with J gene TRBJ2-7, with 12 bases matching TRBD2. The receptor was derived from a woman aged 30 to 39 in good health. The DNA for the CDR3 is TGCGCCAGCAGCCAAGATCCCCGACTAGCGGGAGTGAAGTACGAGCAGTACTTC. Protein product: CASSQDPRLAGVKYEQYF.